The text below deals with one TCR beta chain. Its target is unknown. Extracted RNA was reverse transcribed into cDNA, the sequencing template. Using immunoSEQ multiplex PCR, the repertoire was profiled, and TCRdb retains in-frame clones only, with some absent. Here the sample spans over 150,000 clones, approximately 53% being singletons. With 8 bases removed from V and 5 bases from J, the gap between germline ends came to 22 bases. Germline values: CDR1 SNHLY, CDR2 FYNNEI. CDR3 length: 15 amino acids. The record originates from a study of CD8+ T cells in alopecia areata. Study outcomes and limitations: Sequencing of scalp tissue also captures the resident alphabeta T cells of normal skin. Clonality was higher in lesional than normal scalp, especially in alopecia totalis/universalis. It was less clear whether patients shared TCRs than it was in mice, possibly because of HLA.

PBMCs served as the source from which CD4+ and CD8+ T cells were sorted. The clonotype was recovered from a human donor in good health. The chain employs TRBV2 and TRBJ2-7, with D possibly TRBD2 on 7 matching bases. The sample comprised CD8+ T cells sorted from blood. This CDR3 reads CASSRGPPLVHEQYF. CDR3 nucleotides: TGTGCCAGCTCGCGGGGGCCGCCGCTTGTTCACGAGCAGTACTTC. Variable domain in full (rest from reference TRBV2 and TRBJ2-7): EPEVTQTPSHQVTQMGQEVILRCVPISNHLYFYWYRQILGQKVEFLVSFYNNEISEKSEIFDDQFSVERPDGSNFTLKIRSTKLEDSAMYFCASSRGPPLVHEQYFGPGTRLTVT.